This T cell receptor (beta chain) comes out of a study of patients and donors after allogeneic stem cell transplantation. TCRdb processed the RT-PCR reads anew with MiXCR; each CDR3 protein has one entry. The sample yields 920,000 or so distinct CDR3 sequences, approximately 18% seen once. This CDR3 contains 15 residues. The V gene lost 6 bases and the J gene lost 2 bases, with 16 bases spanning the gap. The sample comprised blood, either unsorted or a sorted T cell fraction (not recorded which). The sequence was collected from a human donor who was either an allogeneic HSCT recipient or a stem cell or donor lymphocyte infusion donor (not recorded which). It is not recorded whose cells these are; they may come from a transplant donor. This rearrangement joins TRBV12-3 or TRBV12-4 to TRBJ1-1, with a weak D call TRBD1 (6 bases). The CDR3 sequence: CASSKGGRRNTEAFF. DNA for the CDR3: TGTGCCAGCAGCAAGGGGGGCAGAAGAAACACTGAAGCTTTCTTT.